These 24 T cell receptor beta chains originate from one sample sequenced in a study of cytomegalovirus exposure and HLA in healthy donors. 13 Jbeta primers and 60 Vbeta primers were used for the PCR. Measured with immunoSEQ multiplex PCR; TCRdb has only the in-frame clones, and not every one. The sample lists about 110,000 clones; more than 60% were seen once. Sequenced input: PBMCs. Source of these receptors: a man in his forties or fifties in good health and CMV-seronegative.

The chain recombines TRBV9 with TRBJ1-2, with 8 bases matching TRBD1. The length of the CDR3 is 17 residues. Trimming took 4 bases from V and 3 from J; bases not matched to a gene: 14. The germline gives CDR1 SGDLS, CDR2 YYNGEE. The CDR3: CASSLSVGQVEDYGYTF. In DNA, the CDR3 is TGTGCCAGCAGCTTATCCGTGGGACAGGTGGAGGACTATGGCTACACCTTC.

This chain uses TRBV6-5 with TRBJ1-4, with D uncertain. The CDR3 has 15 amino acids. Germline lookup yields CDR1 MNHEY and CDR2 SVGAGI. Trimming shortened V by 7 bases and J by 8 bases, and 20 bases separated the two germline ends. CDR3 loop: CASKLGRRQNEKLFF. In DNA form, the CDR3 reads TGTGCCAGCAAGTTAGGCCGCCGACAAAACGAAAAACTGTTTTTT.

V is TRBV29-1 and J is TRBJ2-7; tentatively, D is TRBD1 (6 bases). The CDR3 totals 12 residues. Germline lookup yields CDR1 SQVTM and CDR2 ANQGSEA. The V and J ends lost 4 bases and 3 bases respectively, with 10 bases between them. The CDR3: CSVGEQGYEQYF. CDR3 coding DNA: TGCAGCGTTGGTGAACAGGGCTACGAGCAGTACTTC.

CDR3: CASSYRGRARETQYF. The CDR3 DNA reads as TGTGCCAGCAGTTACAGGGGCAGGGCTCGAGAGACCCAGTACTTC. The chain recombines TRBV6-8 with TRBJ2-5; D possibly corresponds to TRBD1 (5 bases). V was shortened by 2 bases and J by 4 bases, with 14 bases between the two germline ends. This CDR3 region has 15 residues. Germline loops: CDR1 MNHGY, CDR2 SAAAGT.

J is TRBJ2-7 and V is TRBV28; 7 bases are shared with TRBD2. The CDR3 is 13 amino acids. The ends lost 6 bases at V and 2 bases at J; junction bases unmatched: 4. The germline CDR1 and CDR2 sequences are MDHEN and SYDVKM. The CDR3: CASRASGPYEQYF. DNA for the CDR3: TGTGCCAGCAGGGCTAGCGGACCCTACGAGCAGTACTTC. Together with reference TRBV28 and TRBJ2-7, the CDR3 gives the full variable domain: DVKVTQSSRYLVKRTGEKVFLECVQDMDHENMFWYRQDPGLGLRLIYFSYDVKMKEKGDIPEGYSVSREKKERFSLILESASTNQTSMYLCASRASGPYEQYFGPGTRLTVT.

The CDR3 spells CASSVAGYEQYF. Written as DNA, the CDR3 is TGTGCCAGCAGTGTTGCAGGCTACGAGCAGTACTTC. The chain carries TRBV2 and TRBJ2-7, with D unresolved. Germline assignment: CDR1 SNHLY and CDR2 FYNNEI. With 4 bases removed from V and 3 bases from J, the gap between germline ends came to 7 bases. CDR3 length: 12 residues.

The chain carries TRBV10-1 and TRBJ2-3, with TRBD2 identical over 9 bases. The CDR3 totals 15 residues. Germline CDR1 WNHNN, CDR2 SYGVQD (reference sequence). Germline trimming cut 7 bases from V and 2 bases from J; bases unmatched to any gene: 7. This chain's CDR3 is CASTDLAGTTDTQYF. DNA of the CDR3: TGCGCCAGCACCGACCTAGCGGGGACCACAGATACGCAGTATTTT.

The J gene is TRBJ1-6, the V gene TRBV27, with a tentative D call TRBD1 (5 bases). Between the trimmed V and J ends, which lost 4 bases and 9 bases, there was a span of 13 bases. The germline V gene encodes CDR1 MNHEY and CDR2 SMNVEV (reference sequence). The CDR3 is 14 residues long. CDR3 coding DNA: TGTGCCAGCAGTTCCCCGACAGAGACTTCACCCCTCCACTTT. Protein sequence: CASSSPTETSPLHF.

CDR3 sequence reads: CASFGQGYHYGYTF. The CDR3 region has the DNA TGTGCCAGTTTTGGTCAGGGCTATCACTATGGCTACACCTTC. The rearrangement links TRBV19 to TRBJ1-2, with D tentatively TRBD1 (5 bases). This CDR3 region has 14 residues. Germline V gene sequence: CDR1 LNHDA, CDR2 SQIVND (reference sequence). V dropped 8 bases and J dropped 3 bases, with 16 bases sitting between them.

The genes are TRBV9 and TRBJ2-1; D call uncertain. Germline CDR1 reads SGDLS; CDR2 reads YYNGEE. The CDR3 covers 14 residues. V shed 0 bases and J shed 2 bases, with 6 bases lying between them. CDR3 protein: CASSVGLTYNEQFF. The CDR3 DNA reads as TGTGCCAGCAGCGTAGGACTCACCTACAATGAGCAGTTCTTC.

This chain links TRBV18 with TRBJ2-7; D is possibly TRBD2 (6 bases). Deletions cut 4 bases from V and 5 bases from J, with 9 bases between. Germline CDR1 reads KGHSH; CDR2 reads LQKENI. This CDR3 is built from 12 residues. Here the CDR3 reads CASSHGGDEQYF. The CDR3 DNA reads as TGTGCCAGCTCACACGGCGGGGACGAGCAGTACTTC.

The CDR3 reads CASSLVVQPYEQYF. CDR3 DNA sequence: TGCGCCAGCAGCTTGGTGGTGCAACCCTACGAGCAGTACTTC. The V call is TRBV5-1, the J call TRBJ2-5; D call uncertain. The J call may be wrong; the DNA end is better matched by TRBJ2-7. Germline V CDR1 and CDR2: SGHRS, YFSETQ. The CDR3 is made up of 14 amino acids.

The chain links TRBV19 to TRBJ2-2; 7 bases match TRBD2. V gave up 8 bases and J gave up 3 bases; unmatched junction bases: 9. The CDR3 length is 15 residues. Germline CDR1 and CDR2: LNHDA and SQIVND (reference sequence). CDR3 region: CASAPTSVDTGELFF. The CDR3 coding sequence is TGTGCCAGTGCCCCTACTAGCGTCGACACCGGGGAGCTGTTTTTT.

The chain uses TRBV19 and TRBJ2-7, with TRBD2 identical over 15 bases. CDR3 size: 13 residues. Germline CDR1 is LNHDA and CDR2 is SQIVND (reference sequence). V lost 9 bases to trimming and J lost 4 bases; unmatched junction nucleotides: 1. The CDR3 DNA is TGTGCCAGCGGGACTAGCGGGGGGTACGAGCAGTACTTC. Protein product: CASGTSGGYEQYF.

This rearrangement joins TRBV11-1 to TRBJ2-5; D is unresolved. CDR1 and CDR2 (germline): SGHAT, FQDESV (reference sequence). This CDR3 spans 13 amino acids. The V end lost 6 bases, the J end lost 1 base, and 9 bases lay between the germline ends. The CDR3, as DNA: TGTGCCAGCAGAATCAGAACCCAAGAGACCCAGTACTTC. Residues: CASRIRTQETQYF. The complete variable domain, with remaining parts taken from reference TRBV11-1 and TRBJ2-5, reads EAEVAQSPRYKITEKSQAVAFWCDPISGHATLYWYRQILGQGPELLVQFQDESVVDDSQLPKDRFSAERLKGVDSTLKIQPAELGDSAMYLCASRIRTQETQYFGPGTRLLVL.

CDR3 DNA: TGTGCCAGCAGCGTAGGTTTAGGGGATGGAGAGACCCAGTACTTC. It codes for CASSVGLGDGETQYF. This chain joins TRBV9 and TRBJ2-5; tentatively, D is TRBD1 (5 bases). Germline V gene lookup returns CDR1 SGDLS and CDR2 YYNGEE. Trimming left V 0 bases short and J 4 bases short, with 13 bases between. The CDR3 totals 15 residues.

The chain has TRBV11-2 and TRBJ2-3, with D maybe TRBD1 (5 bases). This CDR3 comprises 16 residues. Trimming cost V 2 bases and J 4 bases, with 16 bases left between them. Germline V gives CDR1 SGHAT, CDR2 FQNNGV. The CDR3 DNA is TGTGCCAGCAGCTTACAGGGTGGAGAATGGGCAGATACGCAGTATTTT. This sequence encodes CASSLQGGEWADTQYF.

CDR3 in amino acids: CASSLGGFGNTIYF. As DNA, the CDR3 is TGTGCCAGCAGCTTAGGGGGCTTTGGAAACACCATATATTTT. The genes are TRBV14 and TRBJ1-3; TRBD1 aligns across 7 bases. CDR3 length: 14 residues. Losses at the gene ends were 5 bases for V and 3 bases for J; bases not matched to a gene: 4. The germline CDR1 and CDR2 sequences are SGHDN and FVKESK.

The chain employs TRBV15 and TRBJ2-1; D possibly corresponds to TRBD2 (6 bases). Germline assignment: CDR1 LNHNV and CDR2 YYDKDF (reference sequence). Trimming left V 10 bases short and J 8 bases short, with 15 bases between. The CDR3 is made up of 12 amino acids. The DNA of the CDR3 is TGTGCCATCTCCACGGGGGACTATGAGCAGTTCTTC. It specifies CAISTGDYEQFF.

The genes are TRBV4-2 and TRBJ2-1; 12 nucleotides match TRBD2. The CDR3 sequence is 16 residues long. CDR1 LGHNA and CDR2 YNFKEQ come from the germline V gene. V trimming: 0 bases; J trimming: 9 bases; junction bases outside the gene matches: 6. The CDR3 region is CASSQDPLAGGFEQFF. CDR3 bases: TGTGCCAGCAGCCAAGATCCGCTAGCGGGGGGGTTTGAGCAGTTCTTC.

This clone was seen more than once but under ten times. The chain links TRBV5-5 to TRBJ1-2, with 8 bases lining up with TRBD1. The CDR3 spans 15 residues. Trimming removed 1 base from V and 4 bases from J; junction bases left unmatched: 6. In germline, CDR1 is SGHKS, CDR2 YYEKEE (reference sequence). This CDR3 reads CASSLSDRVFYGYTF. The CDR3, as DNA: TGTGCCAGCAGCTTGTCGGACAGGGTCTTCTATGGCTACACCTTC.

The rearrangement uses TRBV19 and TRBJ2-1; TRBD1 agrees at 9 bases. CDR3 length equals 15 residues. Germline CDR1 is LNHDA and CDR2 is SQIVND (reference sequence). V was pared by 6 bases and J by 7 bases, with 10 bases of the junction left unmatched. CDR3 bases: TGTGCCAGTAGGATCGGGACAGGGTATGGGAATGAGCAGTTCTTC. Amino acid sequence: CASRIGTGYGNEQFF.

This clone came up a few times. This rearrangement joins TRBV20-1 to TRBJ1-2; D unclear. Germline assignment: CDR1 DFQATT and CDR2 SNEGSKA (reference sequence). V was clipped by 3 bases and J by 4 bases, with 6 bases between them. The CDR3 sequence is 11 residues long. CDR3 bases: TGCAGTGCTAGTCGCAGCTATGGCTACACCTTC. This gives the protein CSASRSYGYTF.

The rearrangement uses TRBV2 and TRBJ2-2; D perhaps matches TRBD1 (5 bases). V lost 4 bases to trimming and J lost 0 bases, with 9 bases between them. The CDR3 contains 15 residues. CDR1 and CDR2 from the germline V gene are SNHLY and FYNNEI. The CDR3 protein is CASSATESNTGELFF. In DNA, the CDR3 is TGTGCCAGCAGTGCGACAGAATCGAACACCGGGGAGCTGTTTTTT. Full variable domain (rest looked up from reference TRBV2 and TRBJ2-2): EPEVTQTPSHQVTQMGQEVILRCVPISNHLYFYWYRQILGQKVEFLVSFYNNEISEKSEIFDDQFSVERPDGSNFTLKIRSTKLEDSAMYFCASSATESNTGELFFGEGSRLTVL.